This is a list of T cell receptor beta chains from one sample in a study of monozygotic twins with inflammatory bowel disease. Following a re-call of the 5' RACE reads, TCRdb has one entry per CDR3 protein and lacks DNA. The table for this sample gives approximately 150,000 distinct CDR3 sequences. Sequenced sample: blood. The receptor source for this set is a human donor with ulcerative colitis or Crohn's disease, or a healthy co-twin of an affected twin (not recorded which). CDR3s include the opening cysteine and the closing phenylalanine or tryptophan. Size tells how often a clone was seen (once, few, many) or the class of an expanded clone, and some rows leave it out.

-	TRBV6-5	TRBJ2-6	CASSYYGGSQSGANVLTF
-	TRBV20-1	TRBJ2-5	CSARDSLAVKETQYF
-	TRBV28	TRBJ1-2	CASSLKPDRGYTF
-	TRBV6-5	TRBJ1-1	CASRLQKRTEAFF
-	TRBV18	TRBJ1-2	CASSPRDSDGYTF
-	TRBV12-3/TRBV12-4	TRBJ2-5	CASSGDSQETQYF
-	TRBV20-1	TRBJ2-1	CSARESGGSSYNEQFF
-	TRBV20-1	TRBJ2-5	CSAIASGRVGETQYF
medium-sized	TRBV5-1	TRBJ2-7	CASSLGNEQYF
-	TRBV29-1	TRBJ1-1	CSVEAVAGRIEAFF
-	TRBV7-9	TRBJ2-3	CASSSSGGGDTQYF
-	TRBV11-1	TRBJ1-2	CASSLGPLTGRGSLPYYGYTF
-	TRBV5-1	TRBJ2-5	CASSLDDMLQGFETQYF
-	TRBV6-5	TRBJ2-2	CASSLQRNTGELFF
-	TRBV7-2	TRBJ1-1	CASGSGTLMNTEAFF
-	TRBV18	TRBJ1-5	CASSPPGGRANQPQHF
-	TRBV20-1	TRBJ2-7	CSARAPGWSSYEQYF
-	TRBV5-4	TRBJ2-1	CASSKTGEGDEQFF
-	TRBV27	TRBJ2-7	CASSPVAGARNEQYF
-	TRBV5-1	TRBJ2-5	CASSPRFETQYF
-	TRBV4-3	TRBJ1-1	CASSPRGRRGTEAFF
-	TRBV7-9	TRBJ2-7	CASNHGSSYEQYF
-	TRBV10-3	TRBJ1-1	CAVSAGQGVSAEAFF
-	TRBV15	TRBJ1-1	CATSRDLVRGTEAFF
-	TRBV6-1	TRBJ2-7	CASSDPPWRNDEQYF
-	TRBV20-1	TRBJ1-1	CSARARPPGTEAFF
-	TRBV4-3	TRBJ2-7	CASSHGQGVSYEQYF
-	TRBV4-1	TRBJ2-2	CASSHRQAHGELFF
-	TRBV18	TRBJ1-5	CASSLSSPGQGHQPQHF
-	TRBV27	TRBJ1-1	CASSRRQGPEAFF
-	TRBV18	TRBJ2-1	CASSPGGSGNEQFF
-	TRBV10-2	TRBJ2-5	CASSLLAQTQYF
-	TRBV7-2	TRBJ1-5	CASSPDGGRNQPQHF
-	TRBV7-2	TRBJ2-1	CASSLNTGYNEQFF
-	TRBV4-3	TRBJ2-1	CASRLGLAAHNEQFF
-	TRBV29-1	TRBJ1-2	CSVQGNYGYTF
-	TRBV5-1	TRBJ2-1	CASSSRQGTYNEQFF
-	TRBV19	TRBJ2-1	CASSPGGTYNEQFF
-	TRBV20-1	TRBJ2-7	CSCRDTNYEQYF
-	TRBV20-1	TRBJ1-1	CSARDSAGRATEAFF
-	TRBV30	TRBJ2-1	CAWTPWSALDSSYNEQFF
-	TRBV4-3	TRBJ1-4	CASSQGVWGEKLFF
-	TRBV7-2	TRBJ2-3	CASSFSEEGTDTQYF
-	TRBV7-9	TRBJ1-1	CASSEWGQGARAEAFF
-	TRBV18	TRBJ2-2	CASSPYTTPNTGELFF